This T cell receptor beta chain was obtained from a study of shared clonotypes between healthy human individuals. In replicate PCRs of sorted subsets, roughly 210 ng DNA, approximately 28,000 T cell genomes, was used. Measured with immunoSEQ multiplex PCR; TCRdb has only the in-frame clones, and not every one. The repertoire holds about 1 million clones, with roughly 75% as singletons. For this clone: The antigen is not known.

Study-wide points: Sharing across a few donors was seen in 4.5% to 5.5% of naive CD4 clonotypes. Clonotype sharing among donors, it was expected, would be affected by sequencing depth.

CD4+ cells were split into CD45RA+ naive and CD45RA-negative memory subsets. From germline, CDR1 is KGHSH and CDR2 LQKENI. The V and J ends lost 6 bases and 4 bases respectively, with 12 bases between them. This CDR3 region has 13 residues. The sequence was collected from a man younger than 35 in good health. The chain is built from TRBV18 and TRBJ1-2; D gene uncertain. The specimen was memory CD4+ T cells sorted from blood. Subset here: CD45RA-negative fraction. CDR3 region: CASSPSPIYGYTF. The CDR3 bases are TGTGCCAGCTCGCCGTCTCCTATCTATGGCTACACCTTC.